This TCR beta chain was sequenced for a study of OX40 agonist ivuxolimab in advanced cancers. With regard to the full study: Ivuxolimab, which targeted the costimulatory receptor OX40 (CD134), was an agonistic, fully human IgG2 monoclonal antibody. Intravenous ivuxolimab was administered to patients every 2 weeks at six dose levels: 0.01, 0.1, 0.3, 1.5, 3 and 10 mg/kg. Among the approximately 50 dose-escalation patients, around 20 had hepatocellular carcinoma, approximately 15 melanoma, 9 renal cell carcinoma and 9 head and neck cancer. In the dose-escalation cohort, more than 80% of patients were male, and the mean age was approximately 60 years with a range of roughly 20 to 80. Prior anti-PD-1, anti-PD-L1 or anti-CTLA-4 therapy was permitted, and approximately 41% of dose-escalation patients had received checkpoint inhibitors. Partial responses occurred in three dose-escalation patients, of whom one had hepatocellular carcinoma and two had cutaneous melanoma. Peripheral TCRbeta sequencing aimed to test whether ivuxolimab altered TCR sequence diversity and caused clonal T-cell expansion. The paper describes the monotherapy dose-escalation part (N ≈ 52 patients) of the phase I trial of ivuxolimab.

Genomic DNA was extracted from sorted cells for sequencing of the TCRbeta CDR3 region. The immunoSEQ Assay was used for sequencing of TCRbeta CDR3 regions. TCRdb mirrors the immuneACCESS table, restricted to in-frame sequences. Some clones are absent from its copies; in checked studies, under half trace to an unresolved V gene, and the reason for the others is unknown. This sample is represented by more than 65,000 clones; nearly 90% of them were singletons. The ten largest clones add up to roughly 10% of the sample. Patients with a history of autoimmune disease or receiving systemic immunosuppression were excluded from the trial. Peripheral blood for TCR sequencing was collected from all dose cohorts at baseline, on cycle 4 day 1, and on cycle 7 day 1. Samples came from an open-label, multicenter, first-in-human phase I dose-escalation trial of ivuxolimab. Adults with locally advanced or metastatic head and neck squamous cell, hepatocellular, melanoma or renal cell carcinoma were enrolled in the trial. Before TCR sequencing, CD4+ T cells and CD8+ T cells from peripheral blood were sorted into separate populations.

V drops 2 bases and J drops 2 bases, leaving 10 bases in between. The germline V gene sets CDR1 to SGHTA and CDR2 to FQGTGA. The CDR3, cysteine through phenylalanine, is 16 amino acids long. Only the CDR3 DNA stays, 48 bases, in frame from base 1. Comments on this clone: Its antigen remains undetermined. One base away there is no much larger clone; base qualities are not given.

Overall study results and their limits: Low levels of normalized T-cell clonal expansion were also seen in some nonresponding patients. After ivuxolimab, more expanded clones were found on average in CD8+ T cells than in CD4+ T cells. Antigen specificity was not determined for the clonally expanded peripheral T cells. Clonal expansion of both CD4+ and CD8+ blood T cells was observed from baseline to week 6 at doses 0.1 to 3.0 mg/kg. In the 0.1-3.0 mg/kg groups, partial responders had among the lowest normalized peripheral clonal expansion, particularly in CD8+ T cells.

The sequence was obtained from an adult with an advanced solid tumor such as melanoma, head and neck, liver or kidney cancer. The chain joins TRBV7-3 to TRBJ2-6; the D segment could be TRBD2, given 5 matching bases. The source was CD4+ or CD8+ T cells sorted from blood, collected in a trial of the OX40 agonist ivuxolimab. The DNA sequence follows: TGTGCCAGCAGCTTAGCGGGCGGCACTGGGGCCAACGTCCTGACTTTC. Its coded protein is CASSLAGGTGANVLTF.